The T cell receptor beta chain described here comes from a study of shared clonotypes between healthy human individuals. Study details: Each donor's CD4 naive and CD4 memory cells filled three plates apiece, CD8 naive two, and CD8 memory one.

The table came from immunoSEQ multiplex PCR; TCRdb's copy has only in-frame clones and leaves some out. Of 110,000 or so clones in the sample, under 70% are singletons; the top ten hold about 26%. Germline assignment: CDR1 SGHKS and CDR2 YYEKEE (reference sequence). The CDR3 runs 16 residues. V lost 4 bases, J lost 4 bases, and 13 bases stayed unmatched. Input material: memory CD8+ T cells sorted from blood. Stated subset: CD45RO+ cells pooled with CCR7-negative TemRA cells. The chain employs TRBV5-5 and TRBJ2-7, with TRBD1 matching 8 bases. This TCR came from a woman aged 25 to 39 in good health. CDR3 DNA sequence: TGTGCCAGCAGCCCAATCGGACAGGGTCGGGTGTACGAGCAGTACTTC. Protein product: CASSPIGQGRVYEQYF.